The 9 T cell receptor beta chains reported below all come from one sample, sequenced in a study of blood T cell repertoires in COVID-19. Libraries were prepared by immunoSEQ multiplex PCR; TCRdb keeps only in-frame clonotypes and omits some of them. The table records some 150,000 clones, just under 85% of them present only once. The sequencing input was peripheral blood. Receptors were obtained from a middle-aged woman with active or convalescent COVID-19.

The rearrangement links TRBV10-2 to TRBJ1-1, with D unresolved. Germline V lookup: CDR1 WSHSY, CDR2 SAAADI. V was clipped by 4 bases and J by 0 bases, with 24 bases between them. The CDR3 is 19 amino acids. CDR3 bases: TGCGCCAGCAGTGGATCGTGGGCCAGCGGGTCTATAATGAACACTGAAGCTTTCTTT. It yields the protein CASSGSWASGSIMNTEAFF.

This CDR3 is CASSSRQGANYGYTF. CDR3 coding DNA: TGTGCCAGCAGCTCTAGGCAGGGGGCGAACTATGGCTACACCTTC. The J gene is TRBJ1-2, the V gene TRBV9; the match to TRBD1 covers 8 bases. CDR1 and CDR2 from the germline V gene are SGDLS and YYNGEE. Losses at the gene ends were 4 bases for V and 2 bases for J; bases not matched to a gene: 7. The CDR3 totals 15 residues.

The chain joins TRBV9 to TRBJ2-3; the D gene is possibly TRBD1 (6 bases). The germline V and J ends were trimmed by 4 bases and 0 bases, with 9 bases remaining between them. There are 14 residues in the CDR3. CDR1 is SGDLS, CDR2 YYNGEE, per germline. DNA for the CDR3: TGTGCCAGCAGCTCAGGGGCGAGCACAGATACGCAGTATTTT. This encodes CASSSGASTDTQYF.

This sequence joins TRBV6-5 and TRBJ1-1; a weak D match, TRBD1 (5 bases). The germline V gene has CDR1 MNHEY and CDR2 SVGAGI. The CDR3 runs 15 residues. The V end lost 0 bases, the J end lost 7 bases, and 15 bases lay between the germline ends. CDR3 bases: TGTGCCAGCAGTTACTCGCTAGGGGCCGCCGGTGAAGCTTTCTTT. It encodes CASSYSLGAAGEAFF.

The rearrangement joins TRBV2 to TRBJ1-5, with 10 bases that match TRBD1. The CDR3 runs to 16 residues. V shed 4 bases and J 5 bases; nucleotides not matched to a gene: 8. Germline V gene sequence: CDR1 SNHLY, CDR2 FYNNEI. This CDR3 reads CASSGQGAPGHQPQHF. Here the CDR3 DNA reads TGTGCCAGCAGTGGACAGGGGGCGCCCGGACATCAGCCCCAGCATTTT.

The V and J genes are TRBV5-8 and TRBJ1-4, with TRBD1 as a possible D gene (5 bases). Trimming took off 1 base at V and 7 bases at J, with 14 bases between the two ends. The length of the CDR3 is 15 residues. Germline CDR1 is SGHTS and CDR2 is YDEGEE. For the CDR3, the DNA is TGTGCCAGCAGCTTGAAGTGGCAGGGTAGTGAAAAACTGTTTTTT. This gives the protein CASSLKWQGSEKLFF.

The gene calls are TRBV6-5 and TRBJ1-2; the match to TRBD1 covers 11 bases. The CDR3 covers 15 residues. V shed 8 bases, J shed 0 bases, and the junction held 5 bases outside the gene matches. Germline V gene data show CDR1 as MNHEY and CDR2 as SVGAGI. The CDR3 DNA follows: TGTGCCAGCTGGGACAGGGGGAGATCTAACTATGGCTACACCTTC. Its protein is CASWDRGRSNYGYTF.

This rearrangement joins TRBV5-1 to TRBJ2-7; 13 bases map to TRBD2. The V segment lost 3 bases and the J segment 1 base; nucleotides outside the gene matches: 1. This CDR3 has 15 residues. Germline CDR1 reads SGHRS; CDR2 reads YFSETQ. The chain's CDR3 is CASSSTSGGSYEQYF. CDR3 bases: TGCGCCAGCAGCTCGACTAGCGGGGGGTCCTACGAGCAGTACTTC.

V is TRBV6-2 or TRBV6-3 and J is TRBJ1-5; 7 nucleotides line up with TRBD1. V trimming: 6 bases; J trimming: 3 bases; junction bases outside the gene matches: 8. Germline V gene sequence: CDR1 MNHEY, CDR2 SVGEGT. The CDR3 covers 15 residues. CDR3 DNA: TGTGCCAGCAGCGTATTTGGGACAGCCAATCAGCCCCAGCATTTT. It encodes CASSVFGTANQPQHF.